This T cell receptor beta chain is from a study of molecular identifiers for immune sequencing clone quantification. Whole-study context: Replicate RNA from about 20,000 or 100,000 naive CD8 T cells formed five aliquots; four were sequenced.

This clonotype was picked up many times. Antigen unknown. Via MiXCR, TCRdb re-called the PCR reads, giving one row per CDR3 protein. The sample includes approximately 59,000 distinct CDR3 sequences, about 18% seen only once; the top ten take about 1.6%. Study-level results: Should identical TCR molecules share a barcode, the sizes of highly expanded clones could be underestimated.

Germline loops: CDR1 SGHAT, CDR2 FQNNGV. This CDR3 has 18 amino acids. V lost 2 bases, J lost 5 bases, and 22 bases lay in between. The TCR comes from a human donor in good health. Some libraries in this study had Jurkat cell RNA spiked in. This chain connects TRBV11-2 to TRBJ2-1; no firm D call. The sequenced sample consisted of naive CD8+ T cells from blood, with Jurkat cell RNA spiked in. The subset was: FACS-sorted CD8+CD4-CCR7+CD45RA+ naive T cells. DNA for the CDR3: TGTGCCAGCAGCTTATTGTCCCCTAGGCAGGTACTCAACAATGAGCAGTTCTTC. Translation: CASSLLSPRQVLNNEQFF.